The TCR beta chain under discussion was sequenced for a study of cytomegalovirus exposure and HLA in healthy donors. Regarding this clone: The antigen is undetermined.

Overall study findings and caveats: The classifier was said to identify cytomegalovirus status with high specificity and sensitivity. Reportedly, HLA-A and HLA-B alleles of most subjects were accurately predicted from TCR beta. Segments of the TCR beta V type were, in most cases, productive about 87% or about 30% of the time in an earlier analysis. In vitro data verified three CMV-associated chains as specific for CMV antigens.

With 60 Vbeta and 13 Jbeta primers, the PCR was carried out. Data came from immunoSEQ multiplex PCR; TCRdb stores just in-frame clones and leaves some out. The repertoire includes more than 75,000 clones, approximately 69% of them detected once, and roughly 9.1% sits in the top ten. Per germline, CDR1 MGHDK and CDR2 SYGVNS. With V trimmed by 3 bases and J by 7 bases, 10 bases remained unmatched. There are 16 residues in the CDR3. Material for sequencing was PBMCs. This TCR was sampled from a man aged 40-49 years in good health and CMV-seropositive. The V and J genes are TRBV25-1 and TRBJ2-5, with 11 bases lining up with TRBD1. The CDR3: CASSDVRTGGRRTQYF. CDR3 nucleotide sequence: TGTGCCAGCAGTGATGTGCGGACAGGGGGCCGCCGGACCCAGTACTTC.